These T cell receptor beta chains were read from a single sample in a study of control samples from healthy donors and cancer patients. Sequenced by immunoSEQ multiplex PCR; TCRdb stores in-frame clones only, minus some. The sample includes about 60,000 clones, 65% to 90% of them seen just once. The sequenced sample consisted of blood. The receptors here all came from a man between 40 and 49 years old in good health. Each CDR3 is given with its conserved first and last residue. Each record gives: D gene, J gene, V gene, clone size, CDR3 protein, CDR3 DNA. A D gene is named only where the DNA matches it firmly. Clone size appears in some rows only: once, few, many, or a class for an expanded clone.

d_gene: TRBD1; j_gene: TRBJ2-7; v_gene: TRBV18; abundance: .; CDR3aa: CASSRGQVIYEQYF; CDR3nt: TGTGCCAGCTCAAGGGGACAGGTTATCTACGAGCAGTACTTC
d_gene: .; j_gene: TRBJ2-1; v_gene: TRBV12-3/TRBV12-4; abundance: few; CDR3aa: CASSSGGEQFF; CDR3nt: TGTGCCAGCAGTTCCGGGGGCGAGCAGTTCTTC
d_gene: .; j_gene: TRBJ2-3; v_gene: TRBV19; abundance: .; CDR3aa: CATTRGESTDTQYF; CDR3nt: TGTGCCACCACGAGGGGGGAAAGCACAGATACGCAGTATTTT
d_gene: TRBD1; j_gene: TRBJ1-5; v_gene: TRBV5-8; abundance: few; CDR3aa: CASSWTGKAGQPQHF; CDR3nt: TGTGCCAGCAGCTGGACAGGGAAAGCGGGTCAGCCCCAGCATTTT
d_gene: TRBD1; j_gene: TRBJ1-1; v_gene: TRBV4-3; abundance: .; CDR3aa: CASSHLRPGTGSTEAFF; CDR3nt: TGCGCCAGCAGCCATCTTAGACCCGGGACAGGTTCCACTGAAGCTTTCTTT
d_gene: .; j_gene: TRBJ1-3; v_gene: TRBV14; abundance: .; CDR3aa: CASSAQRGGNTIYF; CDR3nt: TGTGCCAGCAGCGCCCAGAGGGGAGGAAACACCATATATTTT
d_gene: .; j_gene: TRBJ2-7; v_gene: TRBV7-5; abundance: few; CDR3aa: CARICAGDSYEQYF; CDR3nt: TGTGCCAGAATCTGTGCAGGGGATTCCTACGAGCAGTACTTC
d_gene: .; j_gene: TRBJ2-7; v_gene: TRBV5-4; abundance: .; CDR3aa: CASSFSEGFYEQYF; CDR3nt: TGTGCCAGCAGCTTCAGTGAGGGATTCTACGAGCAGTACTTC
d_gene: .; j_gene: TRBJ2-7; v_gene: TRBV7-8; abundance: .; CDR3aa: CASSLDRHREQYF; CDR3nt: TGTGCCAGCAGCTTAGACCGACACCGCGAGCAGTACTTC
d_gene: TRBD1; j_gene: TRBJ1-5; v_gene: TRBV11-2; abundance: few; CDR3aa: CASSPQGMGNQPQHF; CDR3nt: TGTGCCAGCAGCCCACAGGGGATGGGCAATCAGCCCCAGCATTTT
d_gene: .; j_gene: TRBJ2-2; v_gene: TRBV7-7; abundance: .; CDR3aa: CASSLAQGGSTGELFF; CDR3nt: TGTGCCAGCAGCTTGGCCCAAGGGGGTAGCACCGGGGAGCTGTTTTTT
d_gene: .; j_gene: TRBJ2-3; v_gene: TRBV7-2; abundance: .; CDR3aa: CASSLVGASSTDTQYF; CDR3nt: TGTGCCAGCAGCTTAGTAGGGGCAAGTAGCACAGATACGCAGTATTTT
d_gene: .; j_gene: TRBJ2-7; v_gene: TRBV5-4; abundance: .; CDR3aa: CASSPDFYEQYF; CDR3nt: TGTGCCAGCAGCCCGGACTTCTACGAGCAGTACTTC
d_gene: TRBD2; j_gene: TRBJ2-1; v_gene: TRBV7-3; abundance: .; CDR3aa: CASSLPGTSKGLNEQFF; CDR3nt: TGTGCCAGCAGCTTGCCCGGGACTAGTAAGGGACTCAATGAGCAGTTCTTC
d_gene: TRBD1; j_gene: TRBJ1-1; v_gene: TRBV6-6; abundance: .; CDR3aa: CASTAGTANTEAFF; CDR3nt: TGTGCCAGCACCGCCGGGACAGCGAACACTGAAGCTTTCTTT
d_gene: TRBD2; j_gene: TRBJ2-1; v_gene: TRBV27; abundance: .; CDR3aa: CASSFILAGGPNEQFF; CDR3nt: TGTGCCAGCAGTTTCATACTAGCGGGAGGGCCCAATGAGCAGTTCTTC
d_gene: .; j_gene: TRBJ2-5; v_gene: TRBV11-3; abundance: .; CDR3aa: CASSLDPDRPLYF; CDR3nt: TGTGCCAGCAGCTTAGACCCCGACAGGCCCTTGTACTTC
d_gene: .; j_gene: TRBJ2-1; v_gene: TRBV12-3/TRBV12-4; abundance: .; CDR3aa: CASSFNRNNEQFF; CDR3nt: TGTGCCAGCAGTTTTAACAGAAACAATGAGCAGTTCTTC
d_gene: TRBD1; j_gene: TRBJ2-2; v_gene: TRBV29-1; abundance: few; CDR3aa: CSLYDRGGELFF; CDR3nt: TGCAGCCTGTACGACAGGGGCGGGGAGCTGTTTTTT
d_gene: .; j_gene: TRBJ1-1; v_gene: TRBV13; abundance: few; CDR3aa: CASSPTQGRAFF; CDR3nt: TGTGCCAGCAGCCCTACCCAAGGGAGAGCTTTCTTT
d_gene: .; j_gene: TRBJ1-2; v_gene: TRBV30; abundance: few; CDR3aa: CAYQARFPNYGYTF; CDR3nt: TGTGCCTACCAAGCGCGGTTCCCTAACTATGGCTACACCTTC
d_gene: TRBD2; j_gene: TRBJ2-3; v_gene: TRBV7-9; abundance: .; CDR3aa: CASSLISGKGDTQYF; CDR3nt: TGTGCCAGCAGCTTGATTAGCGGGAAAGGGGATACGCAGTATTTT
d_gene: .; j_gene: TRBJ1-2; v_gene: TRBV7-9; abundance: .; CDR3aa: CASSLAGFGYTF; CDR3nt: TGTGCCAGCAGCTTGGCGGGGTTCGGCTACACCTTC
d_gene: .; j_gene: TRBJ1-2; v_gene: TRBV12-5; abundance: .; CDR3aa: CASGRALREGYCGYTF; CDR3nt: TGTGCTAGTGGCCGAGCCCTCAGGGAAGGTTATTGTGGCTACACCTTC
d_gene: .; j_gene: TRBJ2-6; v_gene: TRBV19; abundance: .; CDR3aa: CASSIAVSGANVLTF; CDR3nt: TGTGCCAGTAGTATTGCAGTGTCTGGGGCCAACGTCCTGACTTTC
d_gene: TRBD2; j_gene: TRBJ2-1; v_gene: TRBV5-4; abundance: .; CDR3aa: CASSLGLAGGVEQFF; CDR3nt: TGTGCCAGCAGCTTGGGCCTAGCGGGAGGGGTTGAGCAGTTCTTC
d_gene: .; j_gene: TRBJ1-2; v_gene: TRBV7-3; abundance: .; CDR3aa: CASSPHPRDSPGYGYTF; CDR3nt: TGTGCCAGCAGCCCCCACCCCCGGGACTCTCCAGGCTATGGCTACACCTTC